The rows below give T cell receptor beta chains drawn from one sample of a study of PD-1 blockade in classical Hodgkin lymphoma. Sequencing was performed with immunoSEQ multiplex PCR; in TCRdb, only in-frame clones are kept and a portion is missing. The sample holds roughly 70,000 clones, 70% to 75% seen once. Sequenced material: peripheral blood mononuclear cells (PBMCs), taken before the second cycle of nivolumab. The receptor source for this set is a human donor with classical Hodgkin lymphoma. Both conserved end residues are part of each CDR3. The order of the fields is CDR3 DNA, CDR3 protein, clone size, J gene, CDR3 length, D gene, V gene. The D gene is left open where the match is weak. Clone sizes are given selectively: once, few, many, or a class where the clone is expanded.

TGCGCCAGCAGCCAGACAGGGGGAGCAGCGAATGAAAAACTGTTTTTT,CASSQTGGAANEKLFF,NA,TRBJ1-4,16,TRBD1,TRBV4-1
TGTGCCATCAAAACTGGGGCCGGGGAGCTGTTTTTT,CAIKTGAGELFF,NA,TRBJ2-2,12,NA,TRBV10-3
TGTGCCAGCAGCTCCGGACAGGTCAACACCGGGGAGCTGTTTTTT,CASSSGQVNTGELFF,NA,TRBJ2-2,15,TRBD1,TRBV7-9
TGTGCCAGCAGCTCGACACGAAATCAGCCCCAGCATTTT,CASSSTRNQPQHF,NA,TRBJ1-5,13,NA,TRBV11-2
TGTGCCAGCAGCTCCTGGACTAGTCAGCGGGGGAATGAGCAGTTCTTC,CASSSWTSQRGNEQFF,NA,TRBJ2-1,16,TRBD2,TRBV9
TGTGCCAGCAGCATGGGACTAGCGGGAGGGGGTGTCTACGAGCAGTACTTC,CASSMGLAGGGVYEQYF,NA,TRBJ2-7,17,TRBD2,TRBV11-3
TGTGCCAGCAGTGGTACGGACAGGGGGCCGTTCTATGGCTACACCTTC,CASSGTDRGPFYGYTF,NA,TRBJ1-2,16,TRBD1,TRBV6-1
TGTGCCAGCAGCATCGGACAGCTCCTAGGAGAGACCCAGTACTTC,CASSIGQLLGETQYF,few,TRBJ2-5,15,NA,TRBV7-8
TGTGCCAGCTCACCACCTTCACAGAGTGCCTACGAGCAGTACTTC,CASSPPSQSAYEQYF,NA,TRBJ2-7,15,NA,TRBV18
TGCGCCAGCACCTTTACCGGGACAGGGGCTGAGACCCAGTACTTC,CASTFTGTGAETQYF,few,TRBJ2-5,15,TRBD1,TRBV5-1
TGTGCCAGCAGCCCGGACTGGAACACCGGGGAGCTGTTTTTT,CASSPDWNTGELFF,once,TRBJ2-2,14,NA,TRBV7-3
TGTGCCAGCGATCCAGGGGCCCAAGAGACCCAGTACTTC,CASDPGAQETQYF,NA,TRBJ2-5,13,NA,TRBV2
TGTGCCTGGAGTTTGTCGGGGCTAAATGAAAAACTGTTTTTT,CAWSLSGLNEKLFF,NA,TRBJ1-4,14,NA,TRBV30
TGTGCCAGCCGTAGGGCCTGGAACACTGAAGCTTTCTTT,CASRRAWNTEAFF,NA,TRBJ1-1,13,NA,TRBV6-5
TGTGCCATCAGTGAGTTACAGGGCACCGATGGCTACACCTTC,CAISELQGTDGYTF,NA,TRBJ1-2,14,NA,TRBV10-3
TGTGCCAGCAGGGGGGGGTCCTACAATGAGCAGTTCTTC,CASRGGSYNEQFF,NA,TRBJ2-1,13,TRBD2,TRBV2
TGTGCCAGCAGCTTAGGTATGAACACTGAAGCTTTCTTT,CASSLGMNTEAFF,NA,TRBJ1-1,13,NA,TRBV7-9
TGTGCCAGCTCACGAGGCACGTCAGATACGCAGTATTTT,CASSRGTSDTQYF,NA,TRBJ2-3,13,NA,TRBV18
TGTGCCAGCAGTTACTCGATAGAGTGGGCAGATACGCAGTATTTT,CASSYSIEWADTQYF,NA,TRBJ2-3,15,NA,TRBV6-5
TGTGCCAGCAGTGCGGCAGCTGAAGCTTTCTTT,CASSAAAEAFF,NA,TRBJ1-1,11,NA,TRBV6-1
TGTGCCACCAGCACACTAGCGGGAGGAAACGACGAGCAGTACTTC,CATSTLAGGNDEQYF,NA,TRBJ2-7,15,TRBD2,TRBV15
TGTGCCTGGAGTGGGGTCGCGGGGGGTTCTGGCTATGGCTACACCTTC,CAWSGVAGGSGYGYTF,medium-sized,TRBJ1-2,16,NA,TRBV30
TGTGCCACCAGGGGGACAGGTCCGAACACTGAAGCTTTCTTT,CATRGTGPNTEAFF,NA,TRBJ1-1,14,TRBD1,TRBV7-3
TGTGCCAGCGCGGAGTTCAACGGGGGGGAACTGTTTTTT,CASAEFNGGELFF,NA,TRBJ1-4,13,NA,TRBV2
TGTGCCAGCAGTGCGACAGGGGTTGGCTACACCTTC,CASSATGVGYTF,once,TRBJ1-2,12,TRBD1,TRBV6-6
TGTGCCAGCATCGTGGGACAGGCCTACAATGAGCAGTTCTTC,CASIVGQAYNEQFF,NA,TRBJ2-1,14,TRBD1,TRBV2
TGTGCCAGCACCCCGAGGGGATCTAACTATGGCTACACCTTC,CASTPRGSNYGYTF,NA,TRBJ1-2,14,NA,TRBV7-6
TGCGCCAGCAGCTTCTACAGTTCTTACAATGAGCAGTTCTTC,CASSFYSSYNEQFF,NA,TRBJ2-1,14,NA,TRBV5-1
TGTGCCTGGAGTTTGGGACTCCCCGGGAACACCATATATTTT,CAWSLGLPGNTIYF,NA,TRBJ1-3,14,NA,TRBV30
TGTGCCAGCAGTTCGACAGGGGGCGATGGCTACACCTTC,CASSSTGGDGYTF,NA,TRBJ1-2,13,TRBD1,TRBV27
TGTGCCAGCAGTGCCGGGACAGGGGTCTCCTACGAGCAGTACTTC,CASSAGTGVSYEQYF,NA,TRBJ2-7,15,TRBD1,TRBV28
TGTGCCAGTAGTATAGCGAGCACAGATACGCAGTATTTT,CASSIASTDTQYF,NA,TRBJ2-3,13,NA,TRBV19
TGTGCCAGCAGCGTAGTACAGGGGAGCGCAGATACGCAGTATTTT,CASSVVQGSADTQYF,few,TRBJ2-3,15,TRBD1,TRBV9
TGTGCCAGTAGTCCCCCCGGGACAGGTGTTAATTCACCCCTCCACTTT,CASSPPGTGVNSPLHF,few,TRBJ1-6,16,TRBD1,TRBV19
TGTGCCAGTAGCCTGGGGAATGAGCAGTTCTTC,CASSLGNEQFF,NA,TRBJ2-1,11,NA,TRBV19